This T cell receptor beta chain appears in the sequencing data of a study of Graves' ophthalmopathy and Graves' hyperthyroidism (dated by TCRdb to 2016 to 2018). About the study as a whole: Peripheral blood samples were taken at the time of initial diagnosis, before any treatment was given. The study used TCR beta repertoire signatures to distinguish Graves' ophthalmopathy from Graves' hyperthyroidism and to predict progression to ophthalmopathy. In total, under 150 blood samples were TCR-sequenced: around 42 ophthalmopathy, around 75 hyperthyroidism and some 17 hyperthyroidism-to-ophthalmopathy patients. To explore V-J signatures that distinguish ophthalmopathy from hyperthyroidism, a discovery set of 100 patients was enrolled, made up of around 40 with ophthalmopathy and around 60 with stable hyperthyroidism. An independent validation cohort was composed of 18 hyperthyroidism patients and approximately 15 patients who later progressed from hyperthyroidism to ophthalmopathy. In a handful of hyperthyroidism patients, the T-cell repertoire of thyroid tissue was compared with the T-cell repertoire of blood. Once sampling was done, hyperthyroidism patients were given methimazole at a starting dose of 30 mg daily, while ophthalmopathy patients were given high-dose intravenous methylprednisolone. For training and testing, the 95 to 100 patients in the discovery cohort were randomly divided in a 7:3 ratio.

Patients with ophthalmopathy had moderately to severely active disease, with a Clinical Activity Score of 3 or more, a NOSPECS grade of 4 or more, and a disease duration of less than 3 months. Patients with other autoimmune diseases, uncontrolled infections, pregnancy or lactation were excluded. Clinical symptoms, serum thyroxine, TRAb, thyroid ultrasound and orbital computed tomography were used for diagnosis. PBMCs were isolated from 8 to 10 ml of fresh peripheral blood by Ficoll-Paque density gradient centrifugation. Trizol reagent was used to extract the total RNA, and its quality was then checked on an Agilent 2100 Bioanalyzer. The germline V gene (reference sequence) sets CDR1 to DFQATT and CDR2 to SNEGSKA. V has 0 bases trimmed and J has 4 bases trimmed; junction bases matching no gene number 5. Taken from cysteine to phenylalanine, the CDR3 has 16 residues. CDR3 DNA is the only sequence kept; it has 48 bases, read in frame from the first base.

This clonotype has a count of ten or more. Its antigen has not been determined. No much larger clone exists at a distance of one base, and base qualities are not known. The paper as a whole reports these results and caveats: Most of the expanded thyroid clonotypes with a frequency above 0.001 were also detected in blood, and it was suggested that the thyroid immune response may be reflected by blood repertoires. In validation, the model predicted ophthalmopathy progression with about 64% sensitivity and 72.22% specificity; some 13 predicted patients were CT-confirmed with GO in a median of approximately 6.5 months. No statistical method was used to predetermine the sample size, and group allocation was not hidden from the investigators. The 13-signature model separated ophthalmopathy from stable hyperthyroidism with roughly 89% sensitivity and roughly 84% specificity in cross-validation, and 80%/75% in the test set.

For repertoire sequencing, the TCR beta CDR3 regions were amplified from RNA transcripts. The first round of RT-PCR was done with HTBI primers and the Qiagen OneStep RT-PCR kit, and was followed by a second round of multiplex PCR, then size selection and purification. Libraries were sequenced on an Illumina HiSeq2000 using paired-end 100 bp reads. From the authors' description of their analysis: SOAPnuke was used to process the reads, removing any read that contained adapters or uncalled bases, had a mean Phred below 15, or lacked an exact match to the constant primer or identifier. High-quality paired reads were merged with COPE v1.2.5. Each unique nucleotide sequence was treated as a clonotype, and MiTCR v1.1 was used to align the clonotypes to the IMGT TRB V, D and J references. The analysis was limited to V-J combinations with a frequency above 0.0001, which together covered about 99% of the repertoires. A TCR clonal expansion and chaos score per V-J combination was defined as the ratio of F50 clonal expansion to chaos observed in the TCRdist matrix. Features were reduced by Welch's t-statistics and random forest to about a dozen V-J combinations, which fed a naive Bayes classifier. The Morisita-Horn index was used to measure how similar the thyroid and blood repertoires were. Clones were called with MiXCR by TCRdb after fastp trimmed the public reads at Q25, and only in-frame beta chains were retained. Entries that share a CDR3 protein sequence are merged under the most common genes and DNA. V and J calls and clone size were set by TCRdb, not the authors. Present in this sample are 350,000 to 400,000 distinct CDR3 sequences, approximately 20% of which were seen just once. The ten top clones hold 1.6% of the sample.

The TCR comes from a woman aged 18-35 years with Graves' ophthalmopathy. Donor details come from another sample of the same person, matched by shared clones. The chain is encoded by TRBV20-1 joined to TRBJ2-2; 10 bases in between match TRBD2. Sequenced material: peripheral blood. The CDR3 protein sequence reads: CSAREGPSGSTGELFF. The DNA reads TGCAGTGCTAGAGAGGGTCCTAGCGGGAGCACCGGGGAGCTGTTTTTT.